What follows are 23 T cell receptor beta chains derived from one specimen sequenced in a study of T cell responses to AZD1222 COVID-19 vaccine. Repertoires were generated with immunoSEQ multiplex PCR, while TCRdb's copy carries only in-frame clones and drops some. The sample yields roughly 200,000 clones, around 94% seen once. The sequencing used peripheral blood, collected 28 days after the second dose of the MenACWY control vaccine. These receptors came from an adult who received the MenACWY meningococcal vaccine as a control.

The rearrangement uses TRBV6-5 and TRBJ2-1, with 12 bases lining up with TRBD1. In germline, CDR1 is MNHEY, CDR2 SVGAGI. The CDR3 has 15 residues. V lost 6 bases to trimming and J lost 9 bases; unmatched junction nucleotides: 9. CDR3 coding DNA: TGTGCCAGCAGCCCCTGGGACAGGGGGCGCATTGAGCAGTTCTTC. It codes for CASSPWDRGRIEQFF.

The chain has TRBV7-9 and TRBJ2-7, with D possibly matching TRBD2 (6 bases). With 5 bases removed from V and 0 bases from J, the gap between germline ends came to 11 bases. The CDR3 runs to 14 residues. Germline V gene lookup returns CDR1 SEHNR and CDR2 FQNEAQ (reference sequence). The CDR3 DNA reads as TGTGCCAGCAGCCCCCGGGAGAACTCCTACGAGCAGTACTTC. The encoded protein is CASSPRENSYEQYF.

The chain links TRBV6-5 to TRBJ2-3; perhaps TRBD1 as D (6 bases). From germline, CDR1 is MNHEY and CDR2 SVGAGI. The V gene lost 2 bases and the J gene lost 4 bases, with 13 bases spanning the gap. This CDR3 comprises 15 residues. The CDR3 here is CASSYTRGGADTQYF. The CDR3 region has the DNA TGTGCCAGCAGTTACACTAGAGGGGGAGCAGATACGCAGTATTTT.

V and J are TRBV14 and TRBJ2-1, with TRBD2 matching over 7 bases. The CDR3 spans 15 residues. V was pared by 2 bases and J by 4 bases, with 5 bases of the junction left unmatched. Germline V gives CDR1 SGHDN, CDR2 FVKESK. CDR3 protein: CASSQRLAAYNEQFF. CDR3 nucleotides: TGTGCCAGCAGCCAAAGGCTAGCGGCATACAATGAGCAGTTCTTC.

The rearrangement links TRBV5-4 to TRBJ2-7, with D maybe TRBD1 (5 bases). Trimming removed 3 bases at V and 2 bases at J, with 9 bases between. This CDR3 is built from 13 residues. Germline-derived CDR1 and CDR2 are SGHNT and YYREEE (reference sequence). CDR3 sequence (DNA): TGTGCCAGCAGCTCCGACAGCACCTACGAGCAGTACTTC. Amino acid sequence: CASSSDSTYEQYF.

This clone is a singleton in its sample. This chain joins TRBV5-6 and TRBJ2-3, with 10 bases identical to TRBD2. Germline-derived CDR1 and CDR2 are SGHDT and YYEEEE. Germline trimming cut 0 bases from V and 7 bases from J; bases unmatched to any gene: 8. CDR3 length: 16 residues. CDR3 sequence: CASSLGVAGGLNTQYF. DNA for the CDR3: TGTGCCAGCAGCTTGGGAGTAGCGGGAGGACTAAATACGCAGTATTTT.

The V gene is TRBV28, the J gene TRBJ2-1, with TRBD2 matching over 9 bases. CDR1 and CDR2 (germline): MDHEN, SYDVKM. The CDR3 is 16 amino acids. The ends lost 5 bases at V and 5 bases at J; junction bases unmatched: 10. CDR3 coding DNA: TGTGCCAGCAGTCCGGGACTAGCCTTATCCCACAATGAGCAGTTCTTC. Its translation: CASSPGLALSHNEQFF. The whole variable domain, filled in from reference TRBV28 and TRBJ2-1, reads DVKVTQSSRYLVKRTGEKVFLECVQDMDHENMFWYRQDPGLGLRLIYFSYDVKMKEKGDIPEGYSVSREKKERFSLILESASTNQTSMYLCASSPGLALSHNEQFFGPGTRLTVL.

CDR3: CASSPLSRTEAFF. In nucleotides, the CDR3 is TGTGCCAGCAGCCCCCTCTCTAGAACTGAAGCTTTCTTT. The chain links TRBV3-1 (or the pseudogene TRBV3-2) to TRBJ1-1, with no clear D. The V end was cut by 4 bases, the J end by 5 bases, with 11 bases between. The germline V gene encodes CDR1 LGHDT and CDR2 YNNKEL (reference sequence). The CDR3 has 13 amino acids.

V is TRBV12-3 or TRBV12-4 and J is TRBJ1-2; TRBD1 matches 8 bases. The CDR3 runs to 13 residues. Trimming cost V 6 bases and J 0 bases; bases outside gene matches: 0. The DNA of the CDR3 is TGTGCCAGCAGGGGACAGGCTAACTATGGCTACACCTTC. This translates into CASRGQANYGYTF.

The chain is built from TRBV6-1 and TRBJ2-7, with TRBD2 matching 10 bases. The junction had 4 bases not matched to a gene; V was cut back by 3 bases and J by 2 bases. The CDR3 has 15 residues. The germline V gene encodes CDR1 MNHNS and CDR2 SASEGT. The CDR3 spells CASSEERGGAYEQYF. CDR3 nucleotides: TGTGCCAGCAGTGAGGAGCGGGGGGGAGCCTACGAGCAGTACTTC.

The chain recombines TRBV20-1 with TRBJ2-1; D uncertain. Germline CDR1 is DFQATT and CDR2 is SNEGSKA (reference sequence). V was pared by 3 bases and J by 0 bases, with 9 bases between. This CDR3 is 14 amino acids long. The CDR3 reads CSASGRSSYNEQFF. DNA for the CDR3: TGCAGTGCTAGTGGCCGGAGCTCCTACAATGAGCAGTTCTTC.

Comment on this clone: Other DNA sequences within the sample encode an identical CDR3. The CDR3 loop is CASSPSYNEQFF. The CDR3 DNA reads TGTGCCAGTAGCCCCTCCTACAATGAGCAGTTCTTC. The chain recombines TRBV19 with TRBJ2-1; D is ambiguous. CDR1 is LNHDA, CDR2 SQIVND, per germline (reference sequence). The CDR3 extends over 12 amino acids. V lost 6 bases to trimming and J lost 0 bases, with 3 bases between them.

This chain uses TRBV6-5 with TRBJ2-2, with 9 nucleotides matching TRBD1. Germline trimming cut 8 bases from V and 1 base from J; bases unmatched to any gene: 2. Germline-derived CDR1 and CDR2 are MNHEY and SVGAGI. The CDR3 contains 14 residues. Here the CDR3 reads CASEDRGNTGELFF. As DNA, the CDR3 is TGTGCCAGCGAGGACAGGGGGAACACCGGGGAGCTGTTTTTT.

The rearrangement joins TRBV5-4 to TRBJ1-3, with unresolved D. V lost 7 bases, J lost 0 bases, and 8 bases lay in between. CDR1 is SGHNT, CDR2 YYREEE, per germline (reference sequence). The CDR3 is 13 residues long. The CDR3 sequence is CASGRSSGNTIYF. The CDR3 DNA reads TGTGCCAGCGGCCGCAGCTCTGGAAACACCATATATTTT.

Here the CDR3 reads CASSDRQGSTDTQYF. CDR3 sequence (DNA): TGTGCCAGCAGCGACCGACAGGGGAGCACAGATACGCAGTATTTT. The chain joins TRBV9 to TRBJ2-3, with 8 positions matching TRBD1. Germline assignment: CDR1 SGDLS and CDR2 YYNGEE. There are 15 residues in the CDR3. Trimming cost V 3 bases and J 0 bases; bases outside gene matches: 3. Combining the CDR3 with reference TRBV9 and TRBJ2-3 gives the whole variable domain DSGVTQTPKHLITATGQRVTLRCSPRSGDLSVYWYQQSLDQGLQFLIQYYNGEERAKGNILERFSAQQFPDLHSELNLSSLELGDSALYFCASSDRQGSTDTQYFGPGTRLTVL.

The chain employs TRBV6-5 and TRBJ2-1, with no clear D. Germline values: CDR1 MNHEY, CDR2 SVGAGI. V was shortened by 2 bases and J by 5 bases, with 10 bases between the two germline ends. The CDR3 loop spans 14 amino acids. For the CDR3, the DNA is TGTGCCAGCAGTTACGGGCAGGATCACAATGAGCAGTTCTTC. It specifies CASSYGQDHNEQFF.

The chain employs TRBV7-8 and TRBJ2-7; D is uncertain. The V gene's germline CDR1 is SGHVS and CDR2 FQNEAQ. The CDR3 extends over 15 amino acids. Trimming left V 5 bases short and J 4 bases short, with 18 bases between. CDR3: CASSQTSQKYYEQYF. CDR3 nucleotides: TGTGCCAGCAGCCAAACCAGCCAAAAATATTACGAGCAGTACTTC.

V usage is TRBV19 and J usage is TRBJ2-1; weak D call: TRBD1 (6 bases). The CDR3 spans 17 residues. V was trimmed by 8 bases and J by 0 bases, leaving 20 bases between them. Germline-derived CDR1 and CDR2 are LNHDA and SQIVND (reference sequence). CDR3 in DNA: TGTGCCAGTGCCGAGCGTCCGGGACAAAGCTCCTACAATGAGCAGTTCTTC. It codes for CASAERPGQSSYNEQFF.

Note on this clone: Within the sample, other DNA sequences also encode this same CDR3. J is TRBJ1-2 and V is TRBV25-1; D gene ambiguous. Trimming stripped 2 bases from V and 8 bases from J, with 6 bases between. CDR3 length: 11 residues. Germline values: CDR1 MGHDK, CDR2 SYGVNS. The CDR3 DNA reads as TGTGCCAGCAGTGAAGGTCGAGGCTACACCTTC. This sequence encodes CASSEGRGYTF.

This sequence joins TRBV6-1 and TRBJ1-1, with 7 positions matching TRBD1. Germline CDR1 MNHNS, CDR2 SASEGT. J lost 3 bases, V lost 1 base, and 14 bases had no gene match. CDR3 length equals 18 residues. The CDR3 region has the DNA TGTGCCAGCAGTGAAGAGCCTACAGGGGAGGTTAGGGACACTGAAGCTTTCTTT. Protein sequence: CASSEEPTGEVRDTEAFF.

CDR3 sequence: CASSEEAGGPHEQFF. In nucleotides, the CDR3 is TGTGCCAGCAGTGAGGAAGCGGGAGGGCCCCATGAGCAGTTCTTC. The rearrangement uses TRBV6-1 and TRBJ2-1; 10 bases align to TRBD2. From germline, CDR1 is MNHNS and CDR2 SASEGT. Trimming cost V 3 bases and J 8 bases; bases outside gene matches: 7. The CDR3 is 15 residues long.

CDR3 amino acids: CASSYELWLADQPQHF. The CDR3 coding sequence is TGTGCCAGCAGTTACGAATTATGGCTCGCGGATCAGCCCCAGCATTTT. The V and J genes are TRBV6-6 and TRBJ1-5; no reliable D call. CDR3 length: 16 residues. Germline loops: CDR1 MNHNY, CDR2 SVGAGI (reference sequence). V gave up 2 bases and J gave up 5 bases, with 16 bases separating them.

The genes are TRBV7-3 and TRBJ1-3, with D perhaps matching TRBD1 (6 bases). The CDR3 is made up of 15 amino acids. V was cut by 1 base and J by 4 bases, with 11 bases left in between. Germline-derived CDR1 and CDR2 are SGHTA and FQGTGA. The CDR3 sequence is CASSLMGAAGNTIYF. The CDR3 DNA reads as TGTGCCAGCAGCTTAATGGGGGCGGCAGGAAACACCATATATTTT. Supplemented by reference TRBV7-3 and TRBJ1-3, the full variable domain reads GAGVSQTPSNKVTEKGKYVELRCDPISGHTALYWYRQSLGQGPEFLIYFQGTGAADDSGLPNDRFFAVRPEGSVSTLKIQRTERGDSAVYLCASSLMGAAGNTIYFGEGSWLTVV.